What follows is one T cell receptor beta chain and its context. Enrolment of Seattle patients took place during active infection, and they were followed longitudinally. This sample was included in a study of blood T cell repertoires in COVID-19. The overall study: The analysed material was cDNA or gDNA that came from T cells, B-cell-depleted T cells, or PBMCs.

Original processing methods: The assay estimated nucleated cells by amplifying reference gene primers. Measured with immunoSEQ multiplex PCR; TCRdb has only the in-frame clones, and not every one. V, J and clone size derive from that table, while D and trimming were established from the DNA sequence. Of around 220,000 clones in the sample, around 80% are singletons; the top ten hold 7.5% to 9%. The CDR3 sequence is 13 residues long. Between the trimmed V and J ends, which lost 8 bases and 4 bases, there was a span of 12 bases. Looked up from germline, CDR1 is LNHDA and CDR2 is SQIVND (reference sequence).

The genes are TRBV19 and TRBJ1-5, with TRBD1 as a possible D gene (6 bases). This TCR derives from a woman older than 75 with COVID-19, enrolled during active disease. Sequencing was done on a sample of peripheral blood. The CDR3 protein is CASARDTNQPQHF. CDR3 coding DNA: TGTGCCAGTGCTAGGGACACAAATCAGCCCCAGCATTTT.